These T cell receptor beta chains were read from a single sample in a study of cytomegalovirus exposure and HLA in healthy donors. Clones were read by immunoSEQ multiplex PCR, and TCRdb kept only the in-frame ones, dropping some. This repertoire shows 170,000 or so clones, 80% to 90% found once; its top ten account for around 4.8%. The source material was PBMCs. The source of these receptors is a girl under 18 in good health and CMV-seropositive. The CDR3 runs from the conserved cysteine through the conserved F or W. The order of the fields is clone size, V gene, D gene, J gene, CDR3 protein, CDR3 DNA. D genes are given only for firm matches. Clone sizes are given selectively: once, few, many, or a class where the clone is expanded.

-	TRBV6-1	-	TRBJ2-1	CASSEVPGNSYNEQFF	TGTGCCAGCAGTGAAGTCCCGGGGAACTCCTACAATGAGCAGTTCTTC
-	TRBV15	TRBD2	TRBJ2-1	CATSTTSVYNEQFF	TGTGCCACCAGCACGACTAGCGTCTACAATGAGCAGTTCTTC
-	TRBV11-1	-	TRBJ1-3	CASSPTGLSGNTIYF	TGTGCCAGCAGCCCGACAGGTCTCTCTGGAAACACCATATATTTT
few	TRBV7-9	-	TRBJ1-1	CATRAVLNTEAFF	TGTGCCACCCGCGCGGTATTGAACACTGAAGCTTTCTTT
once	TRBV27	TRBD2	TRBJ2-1	CASSLRTSGGDDNEQFF	TGTGCCAGCAGTTTAAGGACTAGCGGGGGGGACGACAATGAGCAGTTCTTC
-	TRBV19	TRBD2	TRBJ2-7	CASSIVSGDSYEQYF	TGTGCCAGTAGTATTGTGAGCGGGGACTCCTACGAGCAGTACTTC
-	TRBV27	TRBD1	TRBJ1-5	CASSQDRVGQPQHF	TGTGCCAGCAGTCAGGACAGGGTTGGGCAGCCCCAGCATTTT
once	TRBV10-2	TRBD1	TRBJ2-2	CASTQGAANTGELFF	TGCGCCAGCACCCAGGGGGCGGCGAACACCGGGGAGCTGTTTTTT
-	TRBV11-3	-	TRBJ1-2	CASSLEAGAQGYTF	TGTGCCAGCAGCTTAGAGGCGGGGGCGCAGGGCTACACCTTC
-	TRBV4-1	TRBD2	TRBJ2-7	CASSHPLAGDPYEQYF	TGCGCCAGCAGCCATCCACTAGCGGGGGACCCCTACGAGCAGTACTTC
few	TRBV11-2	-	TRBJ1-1	CASSLYEGKNTEAFF	TGTGCCAGCAGCTTATACGAGGGTAAGAACACTGAAGCTTTCTTT
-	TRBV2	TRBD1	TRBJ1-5	CASSQGTASNQPQHF	TGTGCCAGCAGTCAGGGGACAGCTAGCAATCAGCCCCAGCATTTT
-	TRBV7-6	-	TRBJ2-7	CASSSTSKGGQRAYEQYF	TGTGCCAGCAGCTCAACCTCAAAGGGGGGACAGAGAGCCTACGAGCAGTACTTC
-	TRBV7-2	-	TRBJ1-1	CASILTGLNTEAFF	TGTGCCAGCATCCTGACAGGATTGAACACTGAAGCTTTCTTT
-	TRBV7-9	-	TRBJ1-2	CSTKGAGYTF	TGTTCCACCAAAGGGGCCGGCTACACCTTC
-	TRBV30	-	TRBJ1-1	CAWIGSRRTEAFF	TGTGCCTGGATAGGGTCCCGGAGGACTGAAGCTTTCTTT
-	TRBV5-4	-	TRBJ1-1	CAINTNGQTNTEAFF	TGTGCCATAAACACCAATGGACAGACGAACACTGAAGCTTTCTTT
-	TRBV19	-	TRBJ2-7	CASSIYRLGTYEQYF	TGTGCCAGTAGTATATACAGATTAGGAACCTACGAGCAGTACTTC
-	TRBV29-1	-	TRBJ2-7	CSVEDDNSYEQYF	TGCAGCGTTGAAGATGACAACTCCTACGAGCAGTACTTC
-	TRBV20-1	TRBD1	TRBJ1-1	CSAGTVEAFF	TGCAGTGCAGGGACAGTTGAAGCTTTCTTT
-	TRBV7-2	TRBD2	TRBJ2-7	CASSKNPGLVNYEQYF	TGTGCCAGCAGCAAAAACCCGGGACTAGTCAACTACGAGCAGTACTTC
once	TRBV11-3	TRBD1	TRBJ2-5	CASSPRDRGQGTQYF	TGTGCCAGCAGCCCTAGGGACAGGGGTCAGGGGACCCAGTACTTC
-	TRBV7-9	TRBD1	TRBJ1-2	CASSLADRDHGYTF	TGTGCCAGCAGCTTAGCGGACAGGGATCATGGCTACACCTTC
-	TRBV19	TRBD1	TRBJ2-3	CASTPARDRVTDTQYF	TGTGCCAGTACCCCTGCTAGGGACAGGGTCACAGATACGCAGTATTTT
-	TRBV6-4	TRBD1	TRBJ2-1	CASSEGQGISGQFF	TGTGCCAGCAGTGAGGGACAGGGGATTTCGGGGCAGTTCTTC
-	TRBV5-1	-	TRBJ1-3	CASSLASPGKNTIYF	TGCGCCAGCAGCTTGGCTTCCCCAGGGAAGAACACCATATATTTT
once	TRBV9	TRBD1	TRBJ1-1	CASSAGQGNTEAFF	TGTGCCAGCAGCGCGGGACAGGGGAACACTGAAGCTTTCTTT
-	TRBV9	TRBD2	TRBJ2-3	CASAVQFERGDTDTQYF	TGTGCCAGCGCAGTGCAATTTGAGCGGGGGGACACAGATACGCAGTATTTT
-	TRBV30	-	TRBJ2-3	CAWKVRDTSTDTQYF	TGTGCCTGGAAGGTACGGGACACCAGTACAGATACGCAGTATTTT
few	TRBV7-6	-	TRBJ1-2	CASSLAESGVGYTF	TGTGCCAGCAGCTTAGCGGAGTCAGGGGTGGGCTACACCTTC
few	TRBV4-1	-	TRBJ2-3	CASSQVVIGVGADTQYF	TGCGCCAGCAGCCAAGTGGTTATTGGAGTCGGAGCAGATACGCAGTATTTT
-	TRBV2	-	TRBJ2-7	CALGTVHYEQYF	TGTGCCTTAGGGACTGTCCACTACGAGCAGTACTTC
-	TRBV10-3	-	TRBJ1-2	CAPLDRFFVTF	TGTGCCCCTTTAGACAGGTTTTTCGTCACCTTC
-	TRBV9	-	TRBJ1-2	CASSPRQESNYGYTF	TGTGCCAGCAGCCCCCGACAGGAGTCTAACTATGGCTACACCTTC
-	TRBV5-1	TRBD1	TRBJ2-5	CASSPPRTGGDTQYF	TGCGCCAGCAGCCCCCCTCGTACAGGGGGTGACACCCAGTACTTC
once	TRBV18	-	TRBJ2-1	CASSPTRYNEQFF	TGTGCCAGCTCACCAACTAGGTACAATGAGCAGTTCTTC
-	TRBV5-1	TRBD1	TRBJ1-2	CASSPPGDRGSYGYTF	TGCGCCAGCAGCCCACCCGGGGACAGGGGGTCCTATGGCTACACCTTC
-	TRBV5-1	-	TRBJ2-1	CASSSSAGRSGNEQFF	TGCGCCAGCAGCTCATCGGCCGGACGGAGCGGCAATGAGCAGTTCTTC
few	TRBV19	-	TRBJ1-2	CASRAPTQILNYGYTF	TGTGCCAGTAGAGCGCCAACCCAAATTCTTAACTATGGCTACACCTTC
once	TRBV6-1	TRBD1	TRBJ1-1	CAGLGGRGQIEAFF	TGTGCCGGACTTGGGGGCAGGGGGCAAATTGAAGCTTTCTTT
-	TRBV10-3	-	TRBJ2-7	CAISESGWYETGNYEQYF	TGTGCCATCAGTGAGTCGGGGTGGTATGAAACAGGTAACTACGAGCAGTACTTC
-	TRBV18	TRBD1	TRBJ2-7	CASSPRLQGAYEQYF	TGTGCCAGCTCACCAAGGCTTCAGGGGGCCTACGAGCAGTACTTC
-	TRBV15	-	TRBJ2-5	CATSRDLGQETQYF	TGTGCCACCAGCAGGGATCTAGGTCAAGAGACCCAGTACTTC
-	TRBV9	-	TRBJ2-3	CASSVDEGVGTDTQYF	TGTGCCAGCAGCGTAGATGAGGGAGTGGGGACAGATACGCAGTATTTT
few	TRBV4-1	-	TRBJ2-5	CASSQSPTGLRVETQYF	TGCGCCAGCAGCCAATCTCCCACAGGGCTAAGGGTCGAGACCCAGTACTTC
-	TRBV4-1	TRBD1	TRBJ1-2	CASSQDEGRGIGYTF	TGCGCCAGCAGCCAAGATGAGGGCAGGGGGATCGGCTACACCTTC
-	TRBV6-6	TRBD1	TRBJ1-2	CASSYSKDRGDYGHTF	TGTGCCAGCAGTTACTCAAAAGACAGGGGAGATTATGGCCACACCTTC
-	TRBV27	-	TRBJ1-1	CASSSSRGAFF	TGTGCCAGCAGTTCCTCTCGGGGGGCTTTCTTT
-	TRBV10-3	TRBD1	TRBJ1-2	CAISSTTGQWGYTF	TGTGCCATCAGTAGTACGACAGGGCAGTGGGGCTACACCTTC
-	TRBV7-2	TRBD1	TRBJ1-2	CASSIKPGQTLYGYTF	TGTGCCAGCAGCATAAAGCCGGGACAGACCCTCTATGGCTACACCTTC
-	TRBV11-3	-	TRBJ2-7	CASSNGPLVEQYF	TGTGCCAGCAGCAATGGGCCCCTCGTTGAGCAGTACTTC
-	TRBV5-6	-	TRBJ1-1	CASSLNMNTEAFF	TGTGCCAGCAGCTTGAACATGAACACTGAAGCTTTCTTT
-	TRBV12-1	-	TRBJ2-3	CASSFIRDSPITDTQYF	TGTGCCAGCAGCTTTATCCGGGACAGCCCAATCACAGATACGCAGTATTTT
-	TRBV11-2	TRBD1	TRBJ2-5	CASSRDRVGETQYF	TGTGCCAGCAGCCGGGACAGGGTCGGCGAGACCCAGTACTTC
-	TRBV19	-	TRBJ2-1	CASSQVLGAPLSYNEQFF	TGTGCCAGTAGTCAAGTTCTAGGGGCTCCCCTCTCCTACAATGAGCAGTTCTTC